A single TCR beta chain is shown here with its context. Its cognate antigen is unknown. The data stem from a study of T-cell memory formation after mild COVID-19. Study-level results: Pre-infection memory contained some responding clones, which suggested that cross-reactive memory had joined. Of the contracting clones, CD4+ ones lay mainly in CM and EM, and CD8+ ones in EMRA.

Libraries for TCRalpha and TCRbeta carried sample barcodes and unique molecular identifiers via 5'RACE. TCRdb re-analysed the 5' RACE reads in MiXCR, keeping a single row per CDR3 protein. Of around 310,000 distinct CDR3 sequences in the sample, more than 15% were seen once. Sequenced: PBMCs or a T cell subset sorted from them (not recorded which). The TCR comes from a man younger than 30 who had mild COVID-19 (a few samples of this study predate the infection). Cell type and time point are not known.

DNA for the CDR3: TGTGCCACCAGTGATCAAAAGCGGGGGGGGCTCGGGGAGCTGTTTTTT. Translating it yields CATSDQKRGGLGELFF. The chain carries TRBV24-1 and TRBJ2-2, with TRBD2 identical over 10 bases. V was clipped by 3 bases and J by 7 bases; unmatched bases: 7. Germline V CDR1 and CDR2: KGHDR, SFDVKD. This CDR3 is built from 16 residues.